The clone carrying this TCR beta chain was detected many times. The record originates from a study of molecular identifiers for immune sequencing clone quantification. Naive CD8 library inputs spanned roughly 20,000 to 1,100,000 sorted cells and 10%, 30% or 50% RNA. V was cut by 2 bases and J by 3 bases, with 16 bases left in between. From germline, CDR1 is SGHTA and CDR2 FQGNSA. The CDR3 length is 17 residues. Making the bulk TCR libraries relied on previously described methods and listed TCR primers. TCRdb used MiXCR to reprocess the PCR reads, holding one entry per CDR3 protein. The sample has more than 300,000 distinct CDR3 sequences; around 21% are singletons.

The origin of this receptor is a human donor in good health. Some libraries in this study had Jurkat cell RNA spiked in. The sample consisted of naive CD8+ T cells from blood, with Jurkat cell RNA spiked in. Indicated subset: FACS-sorted CD8+CD4-CCR7+CD45RA+ naive T cells. The chain couples TRBV7-2 to TRBJ1-4, with D perhaps matching TRBD1 (5 bases). In DNA form, the CDR3 reads TGTGCCAGCAGCTTACGAGGGACGGCACAAGCTAATGAAAAACTGTTTTTT. It codes for CASSLRGTAQANEKLFF.